This TCR beta chain comes out of a study of T cell responses to AZD1222 COVID-19 vaccine (dated by TCRdb to the early 2020s). The study in broad terms: A total of under 250 trial participants underwent TCR sequencing, of whom more than 200 had received two doses of AZD1222 and roughly 26 had received two doses of the MenACWY control vaccine. Enrollment into the trials was organized by age into subgroups of 18-55, 56-69 and 70-plus years, and those subgroups contained roughly 150, 30 and 60 TCR-sequenced participants, respectively. What the research found in general, with its limitations: Conclusions about previously exposed vaccinees are limited, since just five to seven AZD1222 recipients were seropositive for SARS-CoV-2 at baseline. A significant rise in spike-specific TCR breadth and depth was observed after two AZD1222 doses relative to day 0 and relative to MenACWY recipients. Most participants were white British and females outnumbered males, and the authors suggested that clonal diversity may have been underestimated. Vaccine-associated CD4 TCRs spanned the whole spike protein, with dominant responses in regions 160-218 and 743-854. Because no day 14 peak-response samples were available, the repertoires could be characterized only after the peak T cell response. Nearly half of unique spike-specific TCRs reportedly recognized epitopes outside regions mutated in the B.1.351 and B.1.1.7 variants. The 56-69-year group was small, and its depth increase did not reach significance, likely because of low power.

This specimen's time point label, per the study, means: about 28 days (+/-7) after the second vaccine dose. AZD1222 recipients with second doses at about 4 weeks or about 12 weeks were pooled, because spike-specific TCR depth and breadth did not differ between schedules. The vaccinee samples were drawn from two UK trials, COV001 and COV002, one of which was a single-blind randomized controlled phase 2/3 trial testing AZD1222 (ChAdOx1 nCoV-19) in healthy adults. For TCRbeta chain sequencing, PBMC samples from trial participants were taken at day 0 and at day 28 after the second dose. Comments on this clone: Its antigen has not been determined. Base qualities were left out, and no much larger clone turns up one base away.

The CDR3 regions of human TCRbeta chains were analyzed by immunosequencing. The original methods were these. Repertoire TCRs were checked for matches against a reference library of SARS-CoV-2-specific TCRs that had been generated using the MIRA antigen-specificity platform. Breadth was defined as the fraction of unique TCRs that were SARS-CoV-2-associated, and depth was defined as the fraction of total T cells that were SARS-CoV-2-associated. Using the MIRA data, each spike-specific TCR was mapped to the spike region that the TCR reacts to and placed in a CD4 or CD8 class. Log10-transformed breadth and depth values were compared by one-way ANOVA with Sidak's multiple comparisons tests. Held by TCRdb, this immuneACCESS table contains in-frame sequences only and omits some clones. Under half of the omission traces to an unresolved V gene where checked; the cause of the rest is unknown. That table is the source of V, J and clone size, and D and trimming were worked out from the DNA. In this sample the table shows 150,000 to 250,000 clones, approximately 95% of which occur a single time. Roughly 1% of the sample is in the top ten clones.

The CDR1 and CDR2 encoded by the germline V gene are LGHNA and YSLEER. Deletion took 0 bases off V and 2 bases off J, with a span of 23 bases between the germline ends. From cysteine to phenylalanine, the CDR3 is 20 amino acids long. CDR3 DNA is the only sequence kept; it has 60 bases, read in frame from the first base. The V and J segments used are TRBV4-3 and TRBJ1-3; there is no confident call for the D gene. This sample comprised peripheral blood, obtained 28 days after the second AZD1222 dose. This sequence originates from an adult who received the AZD1222 COVID-19 vaccine. The CDR3 loop reads CASSQDSRAPSLYPGNTIYF. The DNA sequence is given as TGCGCCAGCAGCCAAGATTCCCGGGCGCCGAGCCTTTACCCTGGAAACACCATATATTTT.